This T cell receptor (beta chain) was obtained from a study of blood T cell repertoires in COVID-19. Clones were read by immunoSEQ multiplex PCR, and TCRdb kept only the in-frame ones, dropping some. Of fewer than 300,000 clones detected, 90% to 95% appear once; the ten largest clones hold roughly 2.3%. What was sequenced was peripheral blood. The source is a woman under 40 with COVID-19, enrolled during active disease.

CDR3 coding DNA: TGCAGCGGACAAGGGAGCTCCTACAATGAGCAGTTCTTC. Its translation is CSGQGSSYNEQFF. The chain links TRBV29-1 to TRBJ2-1; TRBD2 is a possible D gene (5 bases). Germline CDR1 and CDR2: SQVTM and ANQGSEA. The CDR3 is 13 residues long. Trimming took 7 bases from V and 0 from J, leaving 10 bases between them.